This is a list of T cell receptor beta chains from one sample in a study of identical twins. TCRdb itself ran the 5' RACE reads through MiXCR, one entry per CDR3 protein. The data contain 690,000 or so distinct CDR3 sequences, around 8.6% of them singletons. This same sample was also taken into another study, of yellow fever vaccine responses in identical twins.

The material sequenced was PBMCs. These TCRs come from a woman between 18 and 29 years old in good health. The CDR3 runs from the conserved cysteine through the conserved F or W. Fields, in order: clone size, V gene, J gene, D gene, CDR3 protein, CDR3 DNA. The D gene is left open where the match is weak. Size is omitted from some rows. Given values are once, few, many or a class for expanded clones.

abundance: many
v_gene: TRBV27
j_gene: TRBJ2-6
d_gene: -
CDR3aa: CASSLSMSGANVLTF
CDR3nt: TGTGCCAGCAGTTTATCCATGTCTGGGGCCAACGTCCTGACTTTC

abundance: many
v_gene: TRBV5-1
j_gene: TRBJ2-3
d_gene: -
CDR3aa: CASSGTSTDTQYF
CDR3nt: TGCGCCAGCAGCGGGACTAGCACAGATACGCAGTATTTT

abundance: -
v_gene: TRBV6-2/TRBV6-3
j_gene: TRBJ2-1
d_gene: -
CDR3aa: CASSSALGSSYNEQFF
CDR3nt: TGTGCCAGCAGTTCCGCATTGGGGTCCTCCTACAATGAGCAGTTCTTC

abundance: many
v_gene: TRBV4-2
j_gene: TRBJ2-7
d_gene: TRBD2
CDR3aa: CASSQELGLAAGVYEQYF
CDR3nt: TGTGCCAGCAGCCAAGAACTGGGACTAGCGGCCGGAGTCTACGAGCAGTACTTC

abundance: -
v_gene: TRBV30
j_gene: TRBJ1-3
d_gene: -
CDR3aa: CAWREFGVYGNTIYF
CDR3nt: TGTGCCTGGAGAGAGTTCGGGGTGTACGGAAACACCATATATTTT

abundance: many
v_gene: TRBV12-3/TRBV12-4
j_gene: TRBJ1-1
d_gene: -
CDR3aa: CASSLFNTEAFF
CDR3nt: TGTGCCAGCAGTTTGTTTAACACTGAAGCTTTCTTT

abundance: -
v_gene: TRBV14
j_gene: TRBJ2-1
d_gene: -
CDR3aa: CASSQENVINEQFF
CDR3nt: TGTGCCAGCAGCCAAGAGAATGTTATCAATGAGCAGTTCTTC

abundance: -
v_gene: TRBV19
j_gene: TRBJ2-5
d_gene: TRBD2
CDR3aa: CASSADGTTDGQYF
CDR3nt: TGTGCCAGTAGTGCCGACGGGACTACAGACGGCCAGTACTTC

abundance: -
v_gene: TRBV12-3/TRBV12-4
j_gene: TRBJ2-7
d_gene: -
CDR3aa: CASNLGRSYEQYF
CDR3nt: TGTGCCAGCAACCTAGGACGGTCCTACGAGCAGTACTTC

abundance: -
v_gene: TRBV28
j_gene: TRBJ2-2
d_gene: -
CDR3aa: CASSSPQPGELFF
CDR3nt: TGTGCCAGCAGTTCACCCCAGCCCGGGGAGCTGTTTTTT

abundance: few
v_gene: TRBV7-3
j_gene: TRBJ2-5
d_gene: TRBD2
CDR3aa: CASSANGGETQYF
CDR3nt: TGTGCCAGCAGCGCAAACGGGGGGGAGACCCAGTACTTC

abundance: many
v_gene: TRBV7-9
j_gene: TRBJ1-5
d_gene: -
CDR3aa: CASSAGDQPQHF
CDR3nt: TGTGCCAGCAGCGCCGGCGATCAGCCCCAGCATTTT

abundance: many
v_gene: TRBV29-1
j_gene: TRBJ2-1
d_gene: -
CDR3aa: CSVEGKLRHNEQFF
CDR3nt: TGCAGCGTTGAAGGAAAACTAAGACACAATGAGCAGTTCTTC

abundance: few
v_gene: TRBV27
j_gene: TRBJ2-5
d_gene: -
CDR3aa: CASTSSGEETQYF
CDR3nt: TGTGCCAGCACCTCCTCCGGGGAAGAGACCCAGTACTTC

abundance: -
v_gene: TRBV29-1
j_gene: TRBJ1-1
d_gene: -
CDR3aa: CSVGENTEAFF
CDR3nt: TGCAGCGTTGGGGAGAACACTGAAGCTTTCTTT

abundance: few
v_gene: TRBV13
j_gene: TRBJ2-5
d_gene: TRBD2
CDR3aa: CASSLSSLAGVTETQYF
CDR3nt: TGTGCCAGCAGCTTATCTTCCCTAGCGGGGGTTACGGAGACCCAGTACTTC

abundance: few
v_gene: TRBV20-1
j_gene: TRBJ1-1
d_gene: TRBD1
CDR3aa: CSAVRDRGGVTEAFF
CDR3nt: TGCAGTGCTGTCCGGGACAGGGGTGGGGTCACTGAAGCTTTCTTT

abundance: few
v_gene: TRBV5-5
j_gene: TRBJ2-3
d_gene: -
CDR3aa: CASSFGGQRGTQYF
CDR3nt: TGTGCCAGCAGCTTCGGGGGGCAAAGAGGAACGCAGTATTTT

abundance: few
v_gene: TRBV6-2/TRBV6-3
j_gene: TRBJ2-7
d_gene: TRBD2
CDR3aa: CASRSGGYEQYF
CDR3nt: TGTGCCAGCAGGTCGGGAGGATACGAGCAGTACTTC

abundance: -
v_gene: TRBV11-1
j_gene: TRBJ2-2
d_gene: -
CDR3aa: CASSLLSRSIPNTGELFF
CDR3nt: TGTGCCAGCAGCTTACTATCTCGTTCCATACCGAACACCGGGGAGCTGTTTTTT

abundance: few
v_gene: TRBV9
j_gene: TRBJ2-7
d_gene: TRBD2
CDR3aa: CASSVSVAGVSEQYF
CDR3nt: TGTGCCAGCAGCGTCTCGGTAGCGGGAGTTTCCGAGCAGTACTTC

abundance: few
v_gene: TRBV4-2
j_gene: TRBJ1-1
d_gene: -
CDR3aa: CASSQDWGGTEAFF
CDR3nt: TGTGCCAGCAGCCAAGATTGGGGGGGGACTGAAGCTTTCTTT

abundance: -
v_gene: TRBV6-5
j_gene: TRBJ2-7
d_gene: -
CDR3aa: CASSSPDSTYEQYF
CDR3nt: TGTGCCAGCAGTTCCCCGGACAGCACCTACGAGCAGTACTTC

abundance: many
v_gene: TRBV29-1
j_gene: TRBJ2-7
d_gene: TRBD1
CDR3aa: CSVDSGTGANEQYF
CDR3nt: TGCAGCGTGGATTCCGGGACAGGGGCCAACGAGCAGTACTTC

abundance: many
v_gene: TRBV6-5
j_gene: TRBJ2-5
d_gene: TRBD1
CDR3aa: CASSSPGQGIETQYF
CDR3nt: TGTGCCAGCAGTTCGCCGGGACAGGGAATTGAGACCCAGTACTTC

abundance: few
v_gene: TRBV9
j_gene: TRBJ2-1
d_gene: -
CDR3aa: CASSVYPKGGYNEQFF
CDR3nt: TGTGCCAGCAGCGTCTACCCCAAAGGGGGTTACAATGAGCAGTTCTTC

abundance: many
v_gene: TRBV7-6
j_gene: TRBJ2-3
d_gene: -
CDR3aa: CASSFTPGLPTITDTQYF
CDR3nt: TGTGCCAGCAGCTTCACCCCGGGACTCCCGACTATCACAGATACGCAGTATTTT

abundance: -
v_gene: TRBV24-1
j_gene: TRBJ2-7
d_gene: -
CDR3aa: CATSDGNSYEQYF
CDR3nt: TGTGCCACCAGTGATGGAAACTCCTACGAGCAGTACTTC

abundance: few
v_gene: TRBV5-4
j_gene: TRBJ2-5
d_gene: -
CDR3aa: CASSPRQGGGETQYF
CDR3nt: TGTGCCAGCAGCCCTCGCCAGGGAGGCGGTGAGACCCAGTACTTC

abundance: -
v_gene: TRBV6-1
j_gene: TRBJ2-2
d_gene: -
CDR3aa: CASRTTGGGSSTGELFF
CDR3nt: TGTGCCAGCAGGACGACGGGGGGCGGGAGTAGCACCGGGGAGCTGTTTTTT

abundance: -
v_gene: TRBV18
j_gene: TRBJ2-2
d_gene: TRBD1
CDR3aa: CASSALQGDNTGELFF
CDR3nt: TGTGCCAGCTCAGCCCTACAGGGGGATAACACCGGGGAGCTGTTTTTT

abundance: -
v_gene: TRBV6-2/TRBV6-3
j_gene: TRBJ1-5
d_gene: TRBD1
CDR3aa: CASSRPTGSQPQHF
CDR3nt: TGTGCCAGCAGCCGCCCGACAGGGTCCCAGCCCCAGCATTTT

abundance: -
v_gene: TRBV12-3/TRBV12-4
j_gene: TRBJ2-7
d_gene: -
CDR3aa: CACSLDFGGMVFYEQYF
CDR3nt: TGTGCCTGCAGTTTAGACTTCGGCGGGATGGTTTTCTACGAGCAGTACTTC

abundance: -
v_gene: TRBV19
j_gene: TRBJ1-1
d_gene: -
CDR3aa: CASSAWTARNTEAFF
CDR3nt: TGTGCCAGTAGTGCCTGGACAGCACGGAACACTGAAGCTTTCTTT

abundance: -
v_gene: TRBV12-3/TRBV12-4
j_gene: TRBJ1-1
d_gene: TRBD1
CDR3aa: CASRPTGGFFTEAFF
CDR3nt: TGTGCCAGCAGGCCGACAGGGGGATTTTTCACTGAAGCTTTCTTT

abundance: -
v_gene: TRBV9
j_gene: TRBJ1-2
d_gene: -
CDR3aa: CASSPLAPF
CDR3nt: TGTGCCAGCAGCCCACTGGCCCCCTTC

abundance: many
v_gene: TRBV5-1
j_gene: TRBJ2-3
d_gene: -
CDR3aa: CASSSGTSGVVVDTQYF
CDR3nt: TGCGCCAGCAGCTCCGGGACTTCGGGGGTCGTGGTGGATACGCAGTATTTT

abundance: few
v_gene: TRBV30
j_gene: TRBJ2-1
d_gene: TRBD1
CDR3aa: CAWAKQGNSPYNEQFF
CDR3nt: TGTGCCTGGGCCAAACAGGGGAATTCTCCCTACAATGAGCAGTTCTTC

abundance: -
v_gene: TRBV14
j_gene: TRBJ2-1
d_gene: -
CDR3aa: CASSQVGRQVPEQFF
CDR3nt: TGTGCCAGCAGCCAAGTAGGCAGGCAAGTGCCTGAGCAGTTCTTC

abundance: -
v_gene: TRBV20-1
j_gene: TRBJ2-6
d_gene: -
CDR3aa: CSALEGAGANVLTF
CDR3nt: TGCAGTGCTCTCGAGGGAGCTGGGGCCAACGTCCTGACTTTC

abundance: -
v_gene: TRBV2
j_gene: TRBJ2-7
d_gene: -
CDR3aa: CASRDNTYEQYF
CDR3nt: TGTGCCAGCCGGGACAACACCTACGAGCAGTACTTC

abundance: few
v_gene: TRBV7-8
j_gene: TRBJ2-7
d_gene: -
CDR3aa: CASTPADYEQYF
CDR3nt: TGTGCCAGCACTCCAGCGGACTACGAGCAGTACTTC

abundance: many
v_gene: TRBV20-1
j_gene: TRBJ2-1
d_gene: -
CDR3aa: CSAPLGNEQFF
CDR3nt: TGCAGTGCCCCACTAGGAAATGAGCAGTTCTTC